The rows below give T cell receptor beta chains drawn from one sample of a study of T cells in Graves' hyperthyroidism and ophthalmopathy. Using its own MiXCR run on the multiplex PCR reads, TCRdb lists one record per CDR3 protein. The table shows under 500,000 distinct CDR3 sequences, with more than 13% occurring only once. Sequenced material: blood. Source of these receptors: a man in his forties or fifties with Graves' ophthalmopathy. The CDR3 runs from the conserved cysteine through the conserved F or W. D genes are given only for firm matches. For some rows the clone size is stated as once, few or many, or as a class when expanded; others skip it.

d_call j_call v_call clone_size cdr3_aa cdr3_nt
TRBD2 TRBJ2-1 TRBV19 - CASSERGSPYNEQFF TGTGCCAGTAGTGAGCGGGGTAGTCCCTACAATGAGCAGTTCTTC
TRBD2 TRBJ2-5 TRBV10-3 many CAISESGGDRETQYF TGTGCCATCAGTGAGAGTGGGGGGGATCGAGAGACCCAGTACTTC
TRBD1 TRBJ1-1 TRBV11-2 - CASSFRDSNTEAFF TGTGCCAGCAGCTTCCGGGACAGCAACACTGAAGCTTTCTTT
- TRBJ2-3 TRBV27 many CASSKGETDTQYF TGTGCCAGTAGTAAGGGTGAAACAGATACGCAGTATTTT
TRBD2 TRBJ2-1 TRBV19 few CASKVPSAGGPLLDEQFF TGTGCCAGTAAGGTCCCTTCAGCGGGAGGCCCCTTATTGGATGAGCAGTTCTTC
- TRBJ2-3 TRBV27 many CASSPVQGHTQYF TGTGCCAGCAGCCCTGTTCAGGGTCATACGCAGTATTTT
- TRBJ2-7 TRBV2 many CASATQGNEQYF TGTGCCAGCGCGACTCAGGGGAACGAGCAGTACTTC
- TRBJ1-1 TRBV7-8 many CASSFDLNTEAFF TGTGCCAGCAGCTTCGACTTGAACACTGAAGCTTTCTTT
- TRBJ1-1 TRBV24-1 many CATSRSGANTEAFF TGTGCCACCAGTCGCAGCGGGGCTAACACTGAAGCTTTCTTT
TRBD1 TRBJ2-5 TRBV28 many CASSWGTGLQETQYF TGTGCCAGCAGTTGGGGGACAGGGCTTCAAGAGACCCAGTACTTC
- TRBJ1-6 TRBV5-1 many CASSSDLGGSPLHF TGCGCCAGCAGCTCGGACCTGGGCGGATCACCCCTCCACTTT
TRBD1 TRBJ1-6 TRBV20-1 - CSAKDQGAGNSPLHF TGCAGTGCAAAAGACCAGGGGGCCGGCAATTCACCCCTCCACTTT
- TRBJ2-7 TRBV7-8 many CASSSNTDKRFSYEQYF TGTGCCAGCAGCTCCAACACTGACAAGAGGTTCTCCTACGAGCAGTACTTC
- TRBJ1-5 TRBV7-2 many CASSLVEGNNQPQHF TGTGCCAGCAGCTTAGTGGAGGGGAACAATCAGCCCCAGCATTTT
TRBD1 TRBJ2-7 TRBV18 - CASSPERAGGDEQYF TGTGCCAGCTCACCCGAGCGGGCAGGGGGCGACGAGCAGTACTTC
- TRBJ1-5 TRBV19 few CASSSRVAGLGQPQHF TGTGCCAGTAGTTCCAGGGTCGCTGGTCTTGGTCAGCCCCAGCATTTT
TRBD2 TRBJ2-1 TRBV7-3 - CASSLEPWGGGLAGVLDEQFF TGTGCCAGCAGCTTAGAACCTTGGGGTGGGGGGCTAGCGGGAGTCTTGGATGAGCAGTTCTTC
- TRBJ2-1 TRBV4-1 few CASSQSRGGDEQFF TGCGCCAGCAGCCAGAGCAGGGGGGGGGATGAGCAGTTCTTC
- TRBJ1-5 TRBV10-2 few CASRRDGSNQPQHF TGCGCCAGCAGGAGGGACGGAAGCAATCAGCCCCAGCATTTT
- TRBJ1-5 TRBV19 few CASSSRAFSNQPQHF TGTGCCAGTAGTTCCCGGGCCTTTAGCAATCAGCCCCAGCATTTT
TRBD2 TRBJ2-7 TRBV28 few CASSSPGGGLYEQYF TGTGCCAGCAGTAGCCCGGGAGGAGGCCTCTACGAGCAGTACTTC
TRBD1 TRBJ2-3 TRBV6-1 many CASSEVQGATDTQYF TGTGCCAGCAGTGAAGTTCAGGGGGCTACAGATACGCAGTATTTT
- TRBJ2-1 TRBV7-9 - CASSLGGRAGQFF TGTGCCAGCAGCTTAGGTGGGCGGGCTGGGCAGTTCTTC
- TRBJ2-5 TRBV20-1 many CSARSDSGGRGETQYF TGCAGTGCTAGATCGGATAGCGGAGGGAGGGGGGAGACCCAGTACTTC
TRBD2 TRBJ2-5 TRBV11-2 many CASSELALQETQYF TGTGCCAGCAGCGAACTAGCGCTTCAAGAGACCCAGTACTTC
- TRBJ1-5 TRBV7-8 many CASSLGGIRSQPQHF TGTGCCAGCAGCTTAGGGGGAATCCGAAGCCAGCCCCAGCATTTT
TRBD1 TRBJ1-1 TRBV20-1 few CSARKGQLNTEAFF TGCAGTGCTAGGAAGGGACAGCTGAACACTGAAGCTTTCTTT
- TRBJ1-2 TRBV9 few CASSVALEGAYGGYTF TGTGCCAGCAGCGTAGCTCTCGAGGGCGCGTACGGTGGCTACACCTTC
- TRBJ1-2 TRBV7-9 - CASSVALSTDYGYTF TGTGCCAGCAGCGTTGCCCTCTCGACTGACTATGGCTACACCTTC
TRBD2 TRBJ2-5 TRBV9 - CASSVTGGLETQYF TGTGCCAGCAGCGTCACGGGAGGCCTAGAGACCCAGTACTTC
- TRBJ2-2 TRBV5-1 - CASKRVTLAGTGELFF TGCGCCAGCAAGAGGGTTACGTTAGCAGGGACCGGGGAGCTGTTTTTT
TRBD2 TRBJ2-3 TRBV7-2 many CASSLAPAGVTDTQYF TGTGCCAGCAGCTTAGCTCCAGCGGGAGTGACAGATACGCAGTATTTT
TRBD2 TRBJ2-5 TRBV9 - CASSETSGRGQETQYF TGTGCCAGCAGCGAGACTAGCGGGAGGGGGCAAGAGACCCAGTACTTC
- TRBJ1-3 TRBV18 many CASSPPSWGNTIYF TGTGCCAGCTCACCACCGTCATGGGGAAACACCATATATTTT
- TRBJ2-1 TRBV5-8 many CASSHDGNEQFF TGTGCCAGCAGCCACGACGGCAATGAGCAGTTCTTC
TRBD2 TRBJ2-3 TRBV4-2 - CASSQATSELDTQYF TGTGCCAGCAGCCAAGCGACTAGCGAGTTAGATACGCAGTATTTT
TRBD2 TRBJ2-3 TRBV20-1 few CSARRTSGRSDTQYF TGCAGTGCTAGAAGGACTAGCGGGAGATCAGATACGCAGTATTTT
TRBD2 TRBJ2-7 TRBV7-2 many CASSGRLAGYYEQYF TGTGCCAGCAGCGGCAGACTAGCGGGATACTACGAGCAGTACTTC
- TRBJ2-1 TRBV11-3 - CASSLGSASSSYNEQFF TGTGCCAGCAGCTTAGGCAGCGCCTCAAGCTCCTACAATGAGCAGTTCTTC
- TRBJ2-5 TRBV9 - CASSVAGALGTQYF TGTGCCAGCAGCGTAGCTGGGGCCCTCGGGACCCAGTACTTC
- TRBJ2-7 TRBV11-2 many CASSFHFRTGFVETDEQYF TGTGCCAGCAGCTTCCACTTCCGGACTGGGTTTGTGGAAACAGACGAGCAGTACTTC
- TRBJ1-1 TRBV11-2 many CASSSGHGDPEAFF TGTGCCAGCAGCTCGGGTCATGGGGATCCTGAAGCTTTCTTT
- TRBJ2-2 TRBV7-3 many CASSHYSAGELFF TGTGCCAGCAGCCACTACTCGGCCGGGGAGCTGTTTTTT
- TRBJ2-1 TRBV2 - CASSDLQYNEQFF TGTGCCAGCAGTGATCTACAATACAATGAGCAGTTCTTC
- TRBJ2-6 TRBV18 many CASSKTPGANVLTF TGTGCCAGCTCCAAAACGCCGGGGGCCAACGTCCTGACTTTC
TRBD2 TRBJ2-3 TRBV2 many CAKPTSGPGDTQYF TGTGCCAAGCCGACTAGCGGGCCGGGAGATACGCAGTATTTT
- TRBJ2-1 TRBV13 many CASSLMGLGGADEQFF TGTGCCAGCAGCTTAATGGGCCTAGGAGGGGCGGATGAGCAGTTCTTC
- TRBJ1-1 TRBV7-9 few CASRSQRPGYNTEAFF TGTGCCAGCAGGTCTCAACGGCCAGGGTATAACACTGAAGCTTTCTTT
TRBD1 TRBJ2-3 TRBV5-1 many CASSYSGTGHSSTDTQYF TGCGCCAGCAGCTACTCCGGGACAGGTCATTCTAGCACAGATACGCAGTATTTT
- TRBJ1-1 TRBV7-9 many CASSLGRASPPEAFF TGTGCCAGCAGCTTAGGTCGGGCGTCTCCCCCTGAAGCTTTCTTT
- TRBJ2-7 TRBV12-3/TRBV12-4 many CASSAGPPYEQYF TGTGCCAGCAGCGCGGGACCCCCCTACGAGCAGTACTTC
TRBD2 TRBJ2-5 TRBV10-3 few CAISGTSGETQYF TGTGCCATCTCCGGGACTAGCGGTGAGACCCAGTACTTC
TRBD1 TRBJ1-1 TRBV7-9 many CASSLGQMNTEAFF TGTGCCAGCAGTTTGGGACAGATGAACACTGAAGCTTTCTTT